These 30 T cell receptor beta chains came from one sample sequenced in a study of OX40 agonist ivuxolimab in advanced cancers. The protocol was immunoSEQ multiplex PCR, while the TCRdb copy is restricted to in-frame clones and leaves out a portion. The sample carries fewer than 85,000 clones, roughly 76% recorded once. Specimen: CD4+ or CD8+ T cells sorted from blood, collected in a trial of the OX40 agonist ivuxolimab. The receptors shown here come from an adult with an advanced solid tumor such as melanoma, head and neck, liver or kidney cancer.

The chain couples TRBV29-1 to TRBJ2-3, with a possible D match to TRBD2 (6 bases). V shed 7 bases and J shed 2 bases, with 13 bases lying between them. This CDR3 contains 13 residues. Germline loops: CDR1 SQVTM, CDR2 ANQGSEA. CDR3 nucleotide sequence: TGCAGCGCCGACCGGGAGTCCACAGATACGCAGTATTTT. As protein: CSADRESTDTQYF.

The chain is built from TRBV15 and TRBJ2-1; TRBD1 matches at 7 bases. Unmatched junction bases numbered 6, after V lost 1 base and J lost 0 bases. The germline V gene has CDR1 LNHNV and CDR2 YYDKDF (reference sequence). This CDR3 is built from 17 residues. This CDR3 is CATSRVAGTDSYNEQFF. The DNA for the CDR3 is TGTGCCACCAGCAGAGTTGCAGGGACAGACTCCTACAATGAGCAGTTCTTC.

V and J are TRBV7-6 and TRBJ1-3, with D possibly TRBD1 on 6 matching bases. CDR1 and CDR2 (germline): SGHVS, FNYEAQ. Trimming took off 1 base at V and 2 bases at J, with 12 bases between the two ends. This CDR3 comprises 16 residues. CDR3 loop: CASSLEQGGAGNTIYF. DNA of the CDR3: TGTGCCAGCAGCTTAGAACAGGGTGGCGCTGGAAACACCATATATTTT.

This sequence joins TRBV30 and TRBJ1-5; D ambiguous. The CDR3 length is 13 residues. The germline V gene has CDR1 GTSNPN and CDR2 SVGIG (reference sequence). V was trimmed by 2 bases and J by 3 bases, leaving 8 bases between them. CDR3 sequence reads: CAWSRADNQPQHF. CDR3 DNA sequence: TGTGCCTGGAGTCGGGCAGACAATCAGCCCCAGCATTTT.

This clone appeared once. V gene TRBV7-3 combines with J gene TRBJ2-5, with D unclear. Germline lookup yields CDR1 SGHTA and CDR2 FQGTGA. V lost 2 bases, J lost 5 bases, and 12 bases lay in between. The CDR3 length is 14 residues. DNA for the CDR3: TGTGCCAGCAGCTTAGACGGAGAGGCGGAGACCCAGTACTTC. It codes for CASSLDGEAETQYF.

The gene calls are TRBV5-1 and TRBJ2-7; 8 nucleotides agree with TRBD2. Germline CDR1 reads SGHRS; CDR2 reads YFSETQ. The CDR3 extends over 14 amino acids. Unmatched junction bases numbered 6, after V lost 7 bases and J lost 0 bases. CDR3 DNA sequence: TGCGCCAGCGCGCGGGGGGCGAACTCCTACGAGCAGTACTTC. The encoded protein is CASARGANSYEQYF.

J is TRBJ2-1 and V is TRBV19; no definite D call. The CDR3 extends over 15 amino acids. Trimming shortened V by 2 bases and J by 0 bases, and 8 bases separated the two germline ends. Germline V gene data show CDR1 as LNHDA and CDR2 as SQIVND (reference sequence). For the CDR3, the DNA is TGTGCCAGTAGTATAATCTCGAGCTCCTACAATGAGCAGTTCTTC. It codes for CASSIISSSYNEQFF.

This sequence joins TRBV5-4 and TRBJ1-6; 10 nucleotides agree with TRBD1. V shed 6 bases and J 7 bases; nucleotides not matched to a gene: 13. CDR3 length equals 17 residues. Per germline, CDR1 SGHNT and CDR2 YYREEE (reference sequence). The CDR3 protein is CASTTGQGGLLNSPLHF. DNA of the CDR3: TGTGCCAGCACCACTGGACAGGGGGGTCTTCTAAATTCACCCCTCCACTTT. Based on the CDR3 plus reference TRBV5-4 and TRBJ1-6, the full variable domain is ETGVTQSPTHLIKTRGQQVTLRCSSQSGHNTVSWYQQALGQGPQFIFQYYREEENGRGNFPPRFSGLQFPNYSSELNVNALELDDSALYLCASTTGQGGLLNSPLHFGNGTRLTVT.

The chain uses TRBV21-1 and TRBJ1-1. TRBV21-1 is annotated as a pseudogene. The CDR3 has 15 amino acids. CDR3 protein: CASSLLEATNTEAFF. The CDR3 nucleotides read TGTGCCAGCAGCCTCCTGGAAGCGACGAACACTGAAGCTTTCTTT.

The chain joins TRBV7-9 to TRBJ2-3; unclear D gene. V was shortened by 3 bases and J by 4 bases, with 14 bases between the two germline ends. The CDR3 has 15 residues. Germline CDR1 and CDR2: SEHNR and FQNEAQ (reference sequence). The CDR3 loop is CASSLSAAESDTQYF. CDR3 DNA sequence: TGTGCCAGCAGCTTGAGCGCCGCGGAATCAGATACGCAGTATTTT.

The chain is built from TRBV6-6 and TRBJ1-1, with 9 bases fitting TRBD1. V trimming: 6 bases; J trimming: 5 bases; junction bases outside the gene matches: 7. The CDR3 covers 14 residues. The germline V gene encodes CDR1 MNHNY and CDR2 SVGAGI (reference sequence). The CDR3 bases are TGTGCCAGCAGCTCGACAGGGGGTGTTACTGAAGCTTTCTTT. Protein product: CASSSTGGVTEAFF.

The J gene is TRBJ2-1, the V gene TRBV6-5; 7 nucleotides align to TRBD1. CDR3 length: 14 residues. The germline CDR1 and CDR2 sequences are MNHEY and SVGAGI. J was trimmed by 6 bases and V by 10 bases; bases with no gene match: 12. CDR3 nucleotide sequence: TGTGCCACCACCCAAGGGGGCAGGTTCAATGAGCAGTTCTTC. Translating gives CATTQGGRFNEQFF.

This chain joins TRBV15 and TRBJ2-2, with D possibly being TRBD1 or TRBD2 (5 bases each). Germline CDR1 and CDR2: LNHNV and YYDKDF (reference sequence). V gave up 1 base and J gave up 0 bases, with 9 bases separating them. This CDR3 is built from 16 residues. Here the CDR3 DNA reads TGTGCCACCAGCAGAGGGGGGACGGCGAACACCGGGGAGCTGTTTTTT. This translates into CATSRGGTANTGELFF.

This chain uses TRBV7-9 with TRBJ2-5; 12 nucleotides match TRBD1. CDR3 length equals 14 residues. The germline CDR1 and CDR2 sequences are SEHNR and FQNEAQ (reference sequence). The V segment lost 5 bases and the J segment 11 bases; nucleotides outside the gene matches: 9. The CDR3, as DNA: TGTGCCAGCAGCCCAGGGACAGGGGGCCTCGGTCAGTACTTC. This gives the protein CASSPGTGGLGQYF. The full variable domain, rest sourced from reference TRBV7-9 and TRBJ2-5, is DTGVSQNPRHKITKRGQNVTFRCDPISEHNRLYWYRQTLGQGPEFLTYFQNEAQLEKSRLLSDRFSAERPKGSFSTLEIQRTEQGDSAMYLCASSPGTGGLGQYFGPGTRLLVL.

The rearrangement joins TRBV18 to TRBJ2-7, with D possibly being TRBD1 (6 bases). Trimming stripped 4 bases from V and 5 bases from J, with 9 bases between. Per germline, CDR1 KGHSH and CDR2 LQKENI. There are 12 residues in the CDR3. CDR3 protein: CASSQGVHEQYF. The CDR3 DNA reads as TGTGCCAGCTCACAGGGGGTCCACGAGCAGTACTTC.

The rearrangement links TRBV6-5 to TRBJ2-1; the match to TRBD2 covers 12 bases. The V and J ends lost 7 bases and 15 bases, in that order; junction bases with no gene match: 13. CDR3 length equals 14 residues. Germline assignment: CDR1 MNHEY and CDR2 SVGAGI. In DNA form, the CDR3 reads TGTGCCAGCACAAAACTAGCGGGAGGTAACGTATGGTTCTTC. Translated, it gives CASTKLAGGNVWFF.

The V and J genes are TRBV9 and TRBJ2-5, with D perhaps TRBD2 (6 bases). CDR1 SGDLS and CDR2 YYNGEE come from the germline V gene. The CDR3 extends over 13 amino acids. Trimming took 1 base from V and 5 from J, leaving 9 bases between them. CDR3 amino acids: CASSVNGGETQYF. Here the CDR3 DNA reads TGTGCCAGCAGCGTAAACGGGGGTGAGACCCAGTACTTC.

The chain combines TRBV11-2 with TRBJ1-4, with unresolved D. V gave up 8 bases and J gave up 8 bases, with 12 bases separating them. Per the germline V gene, CDR1 is SGHAT and CDR2 is FQNNGV. The CDR3 spans 12 residues. The CDR3 reads CASRSTVEKLFF. The CDR3 region has the DNA TGTGCCAGCCGGTCCACAGTAGAAAAACTGTTTTTT.

The J gene is TRBJ1-1, the V gene TRBV5-1; 7 positions agree with TRBD1. The CDR3 has 15 amino acids. V shed 3 bases, J shed 1 base, and the junction held 6 bases outside the gene matches. Germline V gene data show CDR1 as SGHRS and CDR2 as YFSETQ. CDR3 DNA sequence: TGCGCCAGCAGCTGGCAAGGGGGCGCGAACACTGAAGCTTTCTTT. Translating gives CASSWQGGANTEAFF.

This rearrangement joins TRBV19 to TRBJ2-2; 7 bases line up with TRBD1. CDR3 length: 15 amino acids. Per the germline V gene, CDR1 is LNHDA and CDR2 is SQIVND (reference sequence). V lost 5 bases and J lost 5; bases outside the gene matches: 8. The CDR3 region is CASSPRDSRTGELFF. The CDR3 DNA is TGTGCCAGTAGTCCCCGGGACAGTCGTACCGGGGAGCTGTTTTTT.

CDR3: CASSLVPGTNYEQYF. DNA for the CDR3: TGTGCCAGCAGCTTAGTACCCGGGACGAACTACGAGCAGTACTTC. The rearrangement links TRBV7-8 to TRBJ2-7; D possibly uses TRBD1 or TRBD2 (5 bases each). Germline V gives CDR1 SGHVS, CDR2 FQNEAQ. CDR3 length equals 15 residues. Deletions cut 1 base from V and 3 bases from J, with 13 bases between.

V usage is TRBV27 and J usage is TRBJ1-1; maybe TRBD1 (6 bases). The germline V gene has CDR1 MNHEY and CDR2 SMNVEV (reference sequence). The CDR3 has 13 residues. Trimming took off 6 bases at V and 1 base at J, with 9 bases between the two ends. The CDR3 is CASRQQGNTEAFF. In nucleotides, the CDR3 is TGTGCCAGCAGACAACAGGGGAACACTGAAGCTTTCTTT.

This rearrangement joins TRBV6-6 to TRBJ1-2, with D hard to call. Germline loops: CDR1 MNHNY, CDR2 SVGAGI (reference sequence). The V gene lost 5 bases and the J gene lost 4 bases, with 14 bases spanning the gap. CDR3 length: 14 amino acids. The CDR3 sequence: CASSPAIDGYGYTF. In DNA, the CDR3 is TGTGCCAGCAGTCCCGCTATCGACGGCTATGGCTACACCTTC.

The V call is TRBV6-5, the J call TRBJ2-7; possible D gene TRBD1, 5 bases. CDR3 length: 15 amino acids. The germline V gene has CDR1 MNHEY and CDR2 SVGAGI. Between the trimmed V and J ends, which lost 0 bases and 1 base, there was a span of 10 bases. The CDR3 loop reads CASSYSLGQSYEQYF. DNA of the CDR3: TGTGCCAGCAGTTACTCACTTGGACAATCCTACGAGCAGTACTTC.

The rearrangement joins TRBV28 to TRBJ1-4, with 10 bases lining up with TRBD1. CDR3 length: 13 amino acids. Germline V CDR1 and CDR2: MDHEN, SYDVKM. V shed 10 bases, J shed 6 bases, and the junction held 5 bases outside the gene matches. CDR3 nucleotide sequence: TGTGCCATAGGACAGGGGGTTGATGAAAAACTGTTTTTT. The encoded protein is CAIGQGVDEKLFF.

This chain uses TRBV7-3 with TRBJ2-5; perhaps TRBD2 as D (5 bases). Germline loops: CDR1 SGHTA, CDR2 FQGTGA. The CDR3 covers 13 residues. V lost 6 bases, J lost 0 bases, and 8 bases lay in between. CDR3 DNA: TGTGCCAGCAGTCGGGATAACCAAGAGACCCAGTACTTC. This translates into CASSRDNQETQYF.

The rearrangement joins TRBV28 to TRBJ2-7; a possible D gene is TRBD1 (5 bases). Germline lookup yields CDR1 MDHEN and CDR2 SYDVKM. The V and J ends lost 8 bases and 8 bases respectively, with 19 bases between them. The CDR3 spans 13 residues. The CDR3 DNA follows: TGTGCCAGCGAAGGACAACTTTACGCCAAGCAGTACTTC. Its protein product is CASEGQLYAKQYF.

The chain combines TRBV5-1 with TRBJ2-2; 13 bases agree with TRBD2. V lost 4 bases, J lost 4 bases, and 4 bases stayed unmatched. CDR1 and CDR2 (germline): SGHRS, YFSETQ. The CDR3 has 16 amino acids. This CDR3 is CASSPGTSGITGELFF. CDR3 nucleotide sequence: TGCGCCAGCAGCCCTGGGACTAGCGGGATCACCGGGGAGCTGTTTTTT.

The chain is built from TRBV9 and TRBJ2-1; D is unresolved. Germline V gene data show CDR1 as SGDLS and CDR2 as YYNGEE. The V gene lost 3 bases and the J gene lost 2 bases, with 12 bases spanning the gap. CDR3 length: 15 amino acids. Here the CDR3 DNA reads TGTGCCAGCAGCGCGGAAGGGCTAACCTACAATGAGCAGTTCTTC. Its translation is CASSAEGLTYNEQFF. The full variable domain, in which reference TRBV9 and TRBJ2-1 provide the parts outside the CDR3, is DSGVTQTPKHLITATGQRVTLRCSPRSGDLSVYWYQQSLDQGLQFLIQYYNGEERAKGNILERFSAQQFPDLHSELNLSSLELGDSALYFCASSAEGLTYNEQFFGPGTRLTVL.

This rearrangement joins TRBV2 to TRBJ2-2, with 10 nucleotides matching TRBD2. Trimming took 7 bases from V and 3 from J; bases not matched to a gene: 5. The CDR3 length is 15 residues. Per the germline V gene, CDR1 is SNHLY and CDR2 is FYNNEI. CDR3 coding DNA: TGTGCCAGCACAAGACTAGCGGGTGACACCGGGGAGCTGTTTTTT. Its protein is CASTRLAGDTGELFF.